The 14 T cell receptor beta chains below come from one sample, sequenced in a study of blood T cells in healthy people across ages. Through a sample-barcoded 5' primer and a J-beta primer mix, a second PCR was run for 7 to 11 cycles. TCRdb itself ran the 5' RACE reads through MiXCR, one entry per CDR3 protein. The profile shows approximately 800,000 distinct CDR3 sequences, approximately 59% of them singletons. Source material: blood. The receptors originated from a man aged 25-45 years in good health.

In its sample, this clonotype was seen many times. The V call is TRBV29-1, the J call TRBJ2-3; D assignment may be TRBD1 or TRBD2 (5 bases each). The V end lost 1 base, the J end lost 2 bases, and 13 bases lay between the germline ends. The CDR3 extends over 15 amino acids. Germline CDR1 and CDR2: SQVTM and ANQGSEA. The DNA of the CDR3 is TGCAGCGTTGAAGTCGGGGCAGGCAACACAGATACGCAGTATTTT. Amino acids: CSVEVGAGNTDTQYF.

The chain has TRBV10-3 and TRBJ2-6; D unclear. Germline-derived CDR1 and CDR2 are ENHRY and SYGVKD. V lost 5 bases to trimming and J lost 1 base, with 9 bases between them. This CDR3 contains 15 residues. In DNA form, the CDR3 reads TGTGCCATCAGTTCGACCGGTTCTGGGGCCAACGTCCTGACTTTC. It encodes CAISSTGSGANVLTF.

The chain joins TRBV6-2 or TRBV6-3 to TRBJ2-2, with D possibly being TRBD1 (6 bases). Between the trimmed V and J ends, which lost 0 bases and 6 bases, there was a span of 14 bases. Germline V CDR1 and CDR2: MNHEY, SVGEGT. This CDR3 is built from 16 residues. This CDR3 reads CASSYSDHRVSGELFF. The CDR3 DNA sequence: TGTGCCAGCAGTTACTCGGATCACAGGGTATCCGGGGAGCTGTTTTTT.

The chain carries TRBV30 and TRBJ1-5; 8 nucleotides agree with TRBD1. CDR1 is GTSNPN and CDR2 is SVGIG in the germline V gene (reference sequence). The CDR3 is made up of 15 amino acids. J was trimmed by 8 bases and V by 2 bases; bases with no gene match: 11. CDR3 residues: CAWSSHGQGAEPQHF. The CDR3 bases are TGTGCCTGGAGTTCTCACGGGCAGGGGGCAGAGCCCCAGCATTTT.

The chain combines TRBV2 with TRBJ2-7; 9 bases are a match to TRBD1. This CDR3 contains 13 residues. Per the germline V gene, CDR1 is SNHLY and CDR2 is FYNNEI. The trim removed 6 bases at V and 6 bases at J, leaving 6 bases unmatched. The CDR3 spells CASRSGTGSEQYF. The CDR3 nucleotides are TGTGCCAGCAGGTCCGGGACAGGGAGCGAGCAGTACTTC.

The V call is TRBV29-1, the J call TRBJ2-5; 7 bases are a match to TRBD1. The better agreement between TRBJ2-7 and the DNA end casts doubt on the J call. The CDR3 consists of 14 residues. Germline loops: CDR1 SQVTM, CDR2 ANQGSEA. CDR3 sequence: CSVELRTGSYEQYF. The CDR3 bases are TGCAGCGTTGAACTCAGGACAGGATCCTACGAGCAGTACTTC.

The chain is built from TRBV15 and TRBJ2-1; D might be TRBD1 (6 bases). This CDR3 region has 15 residues. Trimming stripped 2 bases from V and 10 bases from J, with 18 bases between. Germline CDR1 LNHNV, CDR2 YYDKDF (reference sequence). DNA for the CDR3: TGTGCCACCAGCAGATACTCCGGGACACCCATCGAGCAGTTCTTC. It translates to CATSRYSGTPIEQFF.

This chain links TRBV14 with TRBJ2-7; 10 bases line up with TRBD1. CDR1 and CDR2 (germline): SGHDN, FVKESK. V lost 0 bases to trimming and J lost 6 bases; unmatched junction nucleotides: 5. The CDR3 is made up of 15 amino acids. The CDR3: CASSQEGTGVSEQYF. CDR3 in DNA: TGTGCCAGCAGCCAAGAAGGGACAGGGGTAAGCGAGCAGTACTTC. The full variable domain, its missing parts supplied by reference TRBV14 and TRBJ2-7, is EAGVTQFPSHSVIEKGQTVTLRCDPISGHDNLYWYRRVMGKEIKFLLHFVKESKQDESGMPNNRFLAERTGGTYSTLKVQPAELEDSGVYFCASSQEGTGVSEQYFGPGTRLTVT.

This clonotype was detected only a few times. In DNA form, the CDR3 reads TGTGCCAGCAGCCTCGGGACAGGGGCTAATGAGAAGCTGTTTTTT. This sequence encodes CASSLGTGANEKLFF. The chain carries TRBV7-2 and TRBJ1-4; TRBD1 matches at 10 bases. V was clipped by 5 bases and J by 14 bases; unmatched bases: 14. CDR3 size: 15 residues. Germline-derived CDR1 and CDR2 are SGHTA and FQGNSA.

V is TRBV20-1 and J is TRBJ2-1; D remains ambiguous. The V end lost 2 bases, the J end lost 6 bases, and 8 bases lay between the germline ends. The CDR3 runs 12 residues. The V gene's germline CDR1 is DFQATT and CDR2 SNEGSKA (reference sequence). CDR3 region: CSARIAGNEQFF. CDR3 DNA: TGCAGTGCTAGAATTGCAGGCAATGAGCAGTTCTTC.

The V and J genes are TRBV11-2 and TRBJ2-3, with TRBD2 identical over 13 bases. The CDR3 runs to 18 residues. V dropped 5 bases and J dropped 5; count of bases not matched to a gene: 13. Germline V gene sequence: CDR1 SGHAT, CDR2 FQNNGV. CDR3 bases: TGTGCCAGCAGCCCGAGTCCCGGACTAGCGGGGGAGGGAGATACGCAGTATTTT. Protein product: CASSPSPGLAGEGDTQYF. Variable domain in full (rest from reference TRBV11-2 and TRBJ2-3): EAGVAQSPRYKIIEKRQSVAFWCNPISGHATLYWYQQILGQGPKLLIQFQNNGVVDDSQLPKDRFSAERLKGVDSTLKIQPAKLEDSAVYLCASSPSPGLAGEGDTQYFGPGTRLTVL.

This clonotype was detected only a few times. The chain combines TRBV5-1 with TRBJ2-3; D remains ambiguous. Germline assignment: CDR1 SGHRS and CDR2 YFSETQ. The ends were cut back, 3 bases at V and 5 bases at J, with 16 bases in the middle. This CDR3 comprises 15 residues. CDR3 protein: CASSSQTSRRDTQYF. The CDR3 nucleotides are TGCGCCAGCAGCTCGCAGACAAGTCGGAGAGATACGCAGTATTTT.

Only a few counts were recorded for this clonotype. The rearrangement uses TRBV27 and TRBJ1-2; no definite D call. This CDR3 is 13 amino acids long. Per germline, CDR1 MNHEY and CDR2 SMNVEV (reference sequence). Trimming shortened V by 3 bases and J by 5 bases, and 10 bases separated the two germline ends. The CDR3 DNA follows: TGTGCCAGCAGTTTGTACCGGGGATATGGCTACACCTTC. Its translation is CASSLYRGYGYTF.

V gene TRBV4-2 combines with J gene TRBJ2-5; 8 positions match TRBD1. The J call is in doubt because the DNA end fits TRBJ2-7 better. Germline assignment: CDR1 LGHNA and CDR2 YNFKEQ. The CDR3 loop spans 15 amino acids. The CDR3 region has the DNA TGTGCCAGCAGCCCGGTAGAACAGGGGGGTTACGAGCAGTACTTC. This gives the protein CASSPVEQGGYEQYF.